This T cell receptor beta chain was captured in a study of human T cells and chemical hapten exposure. Study overall: Chiefly women, the patients showed alopecia areata, totalis or universalis.

By proportion, this clonotype is medium-sized. Documented time point: pre-sensitization, week 0. Treatment denoted: therapeutic diphenylcyclopropenone sensitization with weekly scalp DPC. MiXCR, run by TCRdb on the RACE reads, gives a single entry per CDR3 protein. The table records some 70,000 distinct CDR3 sequences, approximately 9.9% of them present only once. Looked up from germline, CDR1 is SGHTA and CDR2 is FQGTGA. V shed 1 base and J 7 bases; nucleotides not matched to a gene: 5. The CDR3 is 15 residues long. The chain links TRBV7-3 to TRBJ2-2; 8 bases match TRBD2. This sample comprised whole blood, obtained in connection with sensitization to the hapten diphenylcyclopropenone (DPC). This clonotype was obtained from a woman in her 50s with alopecia areata. Some clones in this sample may be carry-over from other donors' samples. CDR3 loop: CASSLKAGEVGELFF. The DNA of the CDR3 is TGTGCCAGCAGCTTAAAAGCGGGAGAGGTCGGGGAGCTGTTTTTT. The full variable domain, with the rest looked up from reference TRBV7-3 and TRBJ2-2, is GAGVSQTPSNKVTEKGKYVELRCDPISGHTALYWYRQSLGQGPEFLIYFQGTGAADDSGLPNDRFFAVRPEGSVSTLKIQRTERGDSAVYLCASSLKAGEVGELFFGEGSRLTVL.